Presented here are 3 T cell receptor beta chains from one specimen sequenced in a study of shared clonotypes between healthy human individuals. Terminally differentiated effector memory CD45RA+ cells were excluded from the naive CD8 cells, which were CD45RO-negative and positively selected for CCR7. Profiling relied on immunoSEQ multiplex PCR, and the TCRdb table lists in-frame clones only, not all of them. This table holds roughly 810,000 clones, just over 95% found once. Sequenced sample: naive CD8+ T cells sorted from blood. The receptors here all came from a man aged 30-40 years in good health.

This clone was seen just once. The same CDR3 arises from other DNA sequences in this sample as well. V and J are TRBV27 and TRBJ1-5; the D gene is possibly TRBD1 (6 bases). CDR3 length: 15 amino acids. The V end lost 6 bases, the J end lost 0 bases, and 12 bases lay between the germline ends. Germline V CDR1 and CDR2: MNHEY, SMNVEV (reference sequence). This CDR3 is CASSRSGDSNQPQHF. The CDR3, as DNA: TGTGCCAGCAGCCGCTCAGGGGATAGCAATCAGCCCCAGCATTTT.

J is TRBJ2-7 and V is TRBV4-1, with a tentative D call TRBD1 (8 bases). CDR1 and CDR2 (germline): MGHRA, YSYEKL. The CDR3 has 15 residues. Deletions cut 4 bases from V and 3 bases from J, with 16 bases between. The CDR3 coding sequence is TGCGCCAGCAGCCCTGGGGGGGACAGGCACTACGAGCAGTACTTC. This encodes CASSPGGDRHYEQYF.

The chain employs TRBV27 and TRBJ2-3; D is unresolved. Germline V gives CDR1 MNHEY, CDR2 SMNVEV (reference sequence). The germline V and J ends were trimmed by 7 bases and 5 bases, with 10 bases remaining between them. This CDR3 has 12 amino acids. For the CDR3, the DNA is TGTGCCAGCACCACGACGGGAGATACGCAGTATTTT. It is translated as CASTTTGDTQYF.